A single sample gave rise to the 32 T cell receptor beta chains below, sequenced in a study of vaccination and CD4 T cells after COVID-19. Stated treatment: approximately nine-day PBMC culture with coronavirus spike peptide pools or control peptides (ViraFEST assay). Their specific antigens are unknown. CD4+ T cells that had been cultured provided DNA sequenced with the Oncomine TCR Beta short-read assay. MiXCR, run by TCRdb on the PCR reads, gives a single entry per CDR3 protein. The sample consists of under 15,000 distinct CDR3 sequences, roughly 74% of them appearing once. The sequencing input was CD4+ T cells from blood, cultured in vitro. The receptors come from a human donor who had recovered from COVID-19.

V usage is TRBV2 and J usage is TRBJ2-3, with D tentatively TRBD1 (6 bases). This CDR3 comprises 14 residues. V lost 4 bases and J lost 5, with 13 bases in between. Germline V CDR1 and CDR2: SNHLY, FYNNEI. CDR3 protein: CASSVGQGIDTQYF. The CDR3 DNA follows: TGTGCCAGCAGTGTAGGGCAGGGGATAGATACGCAGTATTTT.

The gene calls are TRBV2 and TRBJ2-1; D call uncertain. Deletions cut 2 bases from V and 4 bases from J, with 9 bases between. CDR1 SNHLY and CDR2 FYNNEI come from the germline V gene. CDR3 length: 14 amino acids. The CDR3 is CASSEKASYNEQFF. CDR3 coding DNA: TGTGCCAGCAGTGAAAAGGCGTCTTACAATGAGCAGTTCTTC. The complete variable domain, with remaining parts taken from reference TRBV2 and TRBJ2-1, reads EPEVTQTPSHQVTQMGQEVILRCVPISNHLYFYWYRQILGQKVEFLVSFYNNEISEKSEIFDDQFSVERPDGSNFTLKIRSTKLEDSAMYFCASSEKASYNEQFFGPGTRLTVL.

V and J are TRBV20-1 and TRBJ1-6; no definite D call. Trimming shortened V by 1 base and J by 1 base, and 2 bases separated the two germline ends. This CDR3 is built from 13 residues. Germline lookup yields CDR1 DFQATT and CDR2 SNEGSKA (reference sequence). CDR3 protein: CSARGSYNSPLHF. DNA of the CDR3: TGCAGTGCTAGAGGATCCTATAATTCACCCCTCCACTTT.

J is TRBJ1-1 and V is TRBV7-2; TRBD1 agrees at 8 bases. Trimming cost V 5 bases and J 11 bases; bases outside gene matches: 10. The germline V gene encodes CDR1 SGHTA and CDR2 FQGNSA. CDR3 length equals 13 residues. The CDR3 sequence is CASSPGTGSYAFF. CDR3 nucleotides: TGTGCCAGCAGCCCAGGGACAGGCTCTTATGCTTTCTTT.

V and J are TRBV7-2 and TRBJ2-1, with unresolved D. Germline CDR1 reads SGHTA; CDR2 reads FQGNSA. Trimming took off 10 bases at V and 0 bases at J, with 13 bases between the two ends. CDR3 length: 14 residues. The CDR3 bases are TGTGCCACGGCTAAAGAGAGCTCCTACAATGAGCAGTTCTTC. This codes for CATAKESSYNEQFF.

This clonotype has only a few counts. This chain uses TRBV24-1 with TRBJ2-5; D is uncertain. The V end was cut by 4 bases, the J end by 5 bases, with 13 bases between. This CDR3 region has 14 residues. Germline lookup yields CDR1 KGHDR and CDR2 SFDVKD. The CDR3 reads CATSDPRGVETQYF. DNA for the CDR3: TGTGCCACCAGTGACCCCCGTGGGGTCGAGACCCAGTACTTC.

The DNA for the CDR3 is TGTGCCAGCAGCTTAGGGGGGAGCGGGGGAGATACGCAGTATTTT. It yields the protein CASSLGGSGGDTQYF. This chain connects TRBV7-2 to TRBJ2-3, with 8 bases aligning to TRBD2. Per the germline V gene, CDR1 is SGHTA and CDR2 is FQGNSA. The V gene end was trimmed by 1 base and the J gene end by 5 bases; junction bases not matched to a gene: 5. This CDR3 has 15 residues. Supplemented by reference TRBV7-2 and TRBJ2-3, the full variable domain reads GAGVSQSPSNKVTEKGKDVELRCDPISGHTALYWYRQSLGQGLEFLIYFQGNSAPDKSGLPSDRFSAERTGGSVSTLTIQRTQQEDSAVYLCASSLGGSGGDTQYFGPGTRLTVL.

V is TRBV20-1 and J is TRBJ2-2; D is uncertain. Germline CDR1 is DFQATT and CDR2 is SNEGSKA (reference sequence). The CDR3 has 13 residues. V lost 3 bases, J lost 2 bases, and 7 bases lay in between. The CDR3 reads CSASGLNTGELFF. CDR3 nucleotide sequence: TGCAGTGCTAGCGGGCTCAACACCGGGGAGCTGTTTTTT.

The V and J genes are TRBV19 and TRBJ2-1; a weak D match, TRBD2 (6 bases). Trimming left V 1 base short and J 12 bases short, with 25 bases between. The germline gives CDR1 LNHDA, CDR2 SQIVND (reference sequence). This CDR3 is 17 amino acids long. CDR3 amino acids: CASSIVRGVAGSSRQFF. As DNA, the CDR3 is TGTGCCAGTAGTATAGTTCGCGGAGTGGCGGGATCTTCGCGGCAGTTCTTC.

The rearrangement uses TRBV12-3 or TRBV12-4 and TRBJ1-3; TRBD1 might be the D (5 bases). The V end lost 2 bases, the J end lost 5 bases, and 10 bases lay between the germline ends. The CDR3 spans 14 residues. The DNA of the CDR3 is TGTGCCAGCAGTTTATGGGGGGGACGAAACACCATATATTTT. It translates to CASSLWGGRNTIYF.

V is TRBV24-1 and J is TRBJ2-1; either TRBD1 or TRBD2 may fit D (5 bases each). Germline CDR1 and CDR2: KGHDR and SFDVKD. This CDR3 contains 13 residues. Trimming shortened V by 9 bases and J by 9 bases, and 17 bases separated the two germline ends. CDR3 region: CATRDGARGEQFF. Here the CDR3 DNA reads TGTGCCACCCGAGACGGGGCCCGAGGTGAGCAGTTCTTC.

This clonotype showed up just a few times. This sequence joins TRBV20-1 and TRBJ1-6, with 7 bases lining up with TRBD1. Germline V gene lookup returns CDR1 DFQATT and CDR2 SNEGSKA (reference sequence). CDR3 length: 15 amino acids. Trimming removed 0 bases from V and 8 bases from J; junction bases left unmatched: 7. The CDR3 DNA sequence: TGCAGTGCTAGAGATGCGACAGGGAGTGATTCACCCCTCCACTTT. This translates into CSARDATGSDSPLHF.

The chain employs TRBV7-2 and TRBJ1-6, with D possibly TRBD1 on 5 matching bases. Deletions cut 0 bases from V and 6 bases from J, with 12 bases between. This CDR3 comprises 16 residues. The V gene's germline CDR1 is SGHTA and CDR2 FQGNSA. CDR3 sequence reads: CASSLAVGVRNSPLHF. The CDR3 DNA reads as TGTGCCAGCAGCTTAGCGGTGGGGGTTCGTAATTCACCCCTCCACTTT.

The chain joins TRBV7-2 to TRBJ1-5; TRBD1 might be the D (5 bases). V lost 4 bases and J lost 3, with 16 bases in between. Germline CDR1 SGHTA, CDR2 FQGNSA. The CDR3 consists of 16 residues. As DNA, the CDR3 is TGTGCCAGCAGCTCCTGGGGCAGTAGTTCCAATCAGCCCCAGCATTTT. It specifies CASSSWGSSSNQPQHF.

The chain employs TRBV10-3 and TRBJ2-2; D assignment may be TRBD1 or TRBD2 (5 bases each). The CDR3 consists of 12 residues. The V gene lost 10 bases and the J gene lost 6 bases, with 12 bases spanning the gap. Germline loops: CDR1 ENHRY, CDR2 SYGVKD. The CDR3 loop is CATGTLPGELFF. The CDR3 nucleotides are TGTGCCACCGGGACCCTCCCCGGGGAGCTGTTTTTT.

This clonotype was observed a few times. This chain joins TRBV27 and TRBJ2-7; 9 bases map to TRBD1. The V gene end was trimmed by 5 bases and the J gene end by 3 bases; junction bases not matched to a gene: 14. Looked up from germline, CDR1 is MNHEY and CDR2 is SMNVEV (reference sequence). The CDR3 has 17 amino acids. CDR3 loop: CASSRRFRDRAFYEQYF. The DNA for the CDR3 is TGTGCCAGCAGTAGAAGGTTCCGGGACAGGGCCTTCTACGAGCAGTACTTC.

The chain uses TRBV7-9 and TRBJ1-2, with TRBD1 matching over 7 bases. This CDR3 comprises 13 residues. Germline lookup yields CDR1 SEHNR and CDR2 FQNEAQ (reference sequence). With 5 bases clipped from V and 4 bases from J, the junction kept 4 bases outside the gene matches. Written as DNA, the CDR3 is TGTGCCAGCAGCAATAGACAGGGCTATGGCTACACCTTC. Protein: CASSNRQGYGYTF.

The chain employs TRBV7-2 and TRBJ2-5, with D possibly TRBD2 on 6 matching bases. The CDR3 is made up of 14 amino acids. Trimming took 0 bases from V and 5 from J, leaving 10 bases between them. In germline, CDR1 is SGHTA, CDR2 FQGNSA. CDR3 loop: CASSLAGGLETQYF. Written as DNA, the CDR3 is TGTGCCAGCAGCTTAGCGGGAGGCCTTGAGACCCAGTACTTC.

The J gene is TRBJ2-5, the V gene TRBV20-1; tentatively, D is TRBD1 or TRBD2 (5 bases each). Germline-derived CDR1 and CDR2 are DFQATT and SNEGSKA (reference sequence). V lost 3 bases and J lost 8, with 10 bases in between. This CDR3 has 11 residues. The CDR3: CSASRDLTQYF. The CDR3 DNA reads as TGCAGTGCTAGCCGGGACCTCACCCAGTACTTC.

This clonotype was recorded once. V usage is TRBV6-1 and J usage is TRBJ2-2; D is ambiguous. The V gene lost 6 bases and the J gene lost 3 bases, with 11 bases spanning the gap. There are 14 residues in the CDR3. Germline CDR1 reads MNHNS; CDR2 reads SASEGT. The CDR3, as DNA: TGTGCCAGCAGGGACGAGCGTCACACCGGGGAGCTGTTTTTT. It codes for CASRDERHTGELFF.

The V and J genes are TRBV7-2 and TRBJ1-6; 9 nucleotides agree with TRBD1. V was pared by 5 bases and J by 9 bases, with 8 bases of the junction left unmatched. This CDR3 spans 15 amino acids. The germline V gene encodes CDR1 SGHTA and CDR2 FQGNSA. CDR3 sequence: CASSHGTGSSSPLHF. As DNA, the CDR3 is TGTGCCAGCAGCCACGGGACAGGGTCGAGTTCACCCCTCCACTTT.

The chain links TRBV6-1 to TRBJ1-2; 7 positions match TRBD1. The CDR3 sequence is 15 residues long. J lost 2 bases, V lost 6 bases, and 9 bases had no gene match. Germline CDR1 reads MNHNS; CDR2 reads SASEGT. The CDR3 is CASRERDRENYGYTF. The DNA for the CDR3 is TGTGCCAGCAGGGAAAGGGACAGAGAAAACTATGGCTACACCTTC.

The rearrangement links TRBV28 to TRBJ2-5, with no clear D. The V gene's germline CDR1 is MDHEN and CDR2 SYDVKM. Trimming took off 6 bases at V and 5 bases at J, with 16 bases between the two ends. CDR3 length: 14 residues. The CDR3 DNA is TGTGCCAGCAGCGATACGACATGGCGGGAGACCCAGTACTTC. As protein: CASSDTTWRETQYF.

The DNA of the CDR3 is TGCAGTGGTGGGGGCGCAAAGGGGACTGAAGCTTTCTTT. It yields the protein CSGGGAKGTEAFF. The chain is built from TRBV20-1 and TRBJ1-1, with a weak D call TRBD1 (6 bases). The CDR3 loop spans 13 amino acids. The germline V and J ends were trimmed by 7 bases and 5 bases, with 17 bases remaining between them. The germline V gene has CDR1 DFQATT and CDR2 SNEGSKA (reference sequence).

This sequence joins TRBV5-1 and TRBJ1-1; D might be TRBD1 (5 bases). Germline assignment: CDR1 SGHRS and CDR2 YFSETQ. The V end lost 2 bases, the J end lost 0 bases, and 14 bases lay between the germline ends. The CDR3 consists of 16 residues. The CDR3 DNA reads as TGCGCCAGCAGCTTTACCACCGGGACGGTGAACACTGAAGCTTTCTTT. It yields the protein CASSFTTGTVNTEAFF.

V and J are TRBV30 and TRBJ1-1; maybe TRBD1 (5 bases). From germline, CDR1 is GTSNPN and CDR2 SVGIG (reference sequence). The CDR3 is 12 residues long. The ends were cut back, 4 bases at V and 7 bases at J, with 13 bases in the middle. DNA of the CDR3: TGTGCCTGGATGGCAGGGTCTGGTGAAGCTTTCTTT. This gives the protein CAWMAGSGEAFF.

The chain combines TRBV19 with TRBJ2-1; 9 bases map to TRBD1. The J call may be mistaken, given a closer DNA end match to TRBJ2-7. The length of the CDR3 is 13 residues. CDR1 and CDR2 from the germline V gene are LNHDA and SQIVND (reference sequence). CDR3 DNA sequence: TGTGCCAGTAGTTGGGACAGGGCGGGCGAGCAGTACTTC. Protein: CASSWDRAGEQYF.

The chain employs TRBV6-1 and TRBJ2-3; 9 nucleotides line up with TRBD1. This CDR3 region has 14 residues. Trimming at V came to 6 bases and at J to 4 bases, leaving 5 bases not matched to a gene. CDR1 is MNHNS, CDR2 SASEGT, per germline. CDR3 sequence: CASSRTGGSDTQYF. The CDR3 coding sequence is TGTGCCAGCAGCCGTACAGGGGGCTCAGATACGCAGTATTTT.

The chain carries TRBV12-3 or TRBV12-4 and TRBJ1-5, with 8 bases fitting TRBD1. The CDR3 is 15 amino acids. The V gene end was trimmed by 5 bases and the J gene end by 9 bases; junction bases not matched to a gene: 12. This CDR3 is CASSPDRAASRPQHF. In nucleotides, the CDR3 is TGTGCCAGCAGTCCGGACAGGGCCGCCTCTCGGCCCCAGCATTTT.

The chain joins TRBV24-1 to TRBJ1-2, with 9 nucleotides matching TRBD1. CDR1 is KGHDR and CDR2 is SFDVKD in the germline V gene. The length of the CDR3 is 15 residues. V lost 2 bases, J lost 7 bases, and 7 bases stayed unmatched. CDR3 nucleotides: TGTGCCACCAGTGATTCAGGACAGGGGACGGGTGGCTACACCTTC. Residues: CATSDSGQGTGGYTF.

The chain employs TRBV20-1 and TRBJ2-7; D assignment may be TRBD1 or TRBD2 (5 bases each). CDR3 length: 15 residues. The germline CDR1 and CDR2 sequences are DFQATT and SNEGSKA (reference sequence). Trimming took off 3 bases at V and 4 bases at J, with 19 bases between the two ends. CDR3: CSARVTGPTVYEQYF. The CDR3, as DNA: TGCAGTGCTAGGGTGACGGGGCCCACGGTGTACGAGCAGTACTTC.

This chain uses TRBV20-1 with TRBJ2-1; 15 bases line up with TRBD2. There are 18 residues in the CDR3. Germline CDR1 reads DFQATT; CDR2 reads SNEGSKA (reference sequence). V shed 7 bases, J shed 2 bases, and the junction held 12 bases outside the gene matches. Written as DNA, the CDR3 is TGCAGTGGGGGAGGGGGACTAGCGGGAGGCTGGCCCTACAATGAGCAGTTCTTC. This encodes CSGGGGLAGGWPYNEQFF.